What follows describes a single TCR beta chain. CDR1 and CDR2 (germline): SGHTA, FQGNSA. This CDR3 has 16 amino acids. Trimming removed 0 bases from V and 5 bases from J; junction bases left unmatched: 8. Clones were sequenced by immunoSEQ multiplex PCR, and TCRdb holds only the in-frame ones, with some missing. The sample lists about 140,000 clones, roughly three quarters seen once, with around 4.9% in the top ten. This record belongs to a study of cytotoxic CD8 clonotypes in ibrutinib-treated CLL. The receptor was isolated from a human donor with chronic lymphocytic leukemia. The material sequenced was PBMCs, taken after 24 months of ibrutinib treatment. The V gene is TRBV7-2, the J gene TRBJ2-3; TRBD2 matches at 7 bases. The CDR3 reads CASSLALVWGGDTQYF. DNA of the CDR3: TGTGCCAGCAGCTTAGCGTTGGTTTGGGGGGGAGATACGCAGTATTTT.